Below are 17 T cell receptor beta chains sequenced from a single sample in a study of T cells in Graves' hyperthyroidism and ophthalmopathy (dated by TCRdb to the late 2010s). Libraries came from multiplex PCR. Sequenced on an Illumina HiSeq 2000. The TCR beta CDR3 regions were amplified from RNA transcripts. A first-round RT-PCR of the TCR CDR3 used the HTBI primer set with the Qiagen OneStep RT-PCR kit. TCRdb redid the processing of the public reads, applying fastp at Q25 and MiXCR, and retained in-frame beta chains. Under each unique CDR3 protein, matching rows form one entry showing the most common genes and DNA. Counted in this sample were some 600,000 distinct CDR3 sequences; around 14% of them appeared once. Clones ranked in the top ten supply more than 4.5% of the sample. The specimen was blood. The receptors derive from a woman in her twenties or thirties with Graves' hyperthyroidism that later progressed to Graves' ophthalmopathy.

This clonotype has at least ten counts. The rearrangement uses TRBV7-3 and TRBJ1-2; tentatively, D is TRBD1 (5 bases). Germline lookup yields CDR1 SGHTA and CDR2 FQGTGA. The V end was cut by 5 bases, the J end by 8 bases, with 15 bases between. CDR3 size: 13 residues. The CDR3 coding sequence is TGTGCCAGCAGCCCCGACGGGCGGGGCGGCTACACCTTC. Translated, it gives CASSPDGRGGYTF. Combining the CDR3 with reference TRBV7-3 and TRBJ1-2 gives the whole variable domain GAGVSQTPSNKVTEKGKYVELRCDPISGHTALYWYRQSLGQGPEFLIYFQGTGAADDSGLPNDRFFAVRPEGSVSTLKIQRTERGDSAVYLCASSPDGRGGYTFGSGTRLTVV.

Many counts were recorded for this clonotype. CDR3: CASSRTPVPGETQYF. CDR3 nucleotides: TGCGCCAGCAGTAGGACACCTGTACCAGGGGAGACCCAGTACTTC. The chain uses TRBV4-1 and TRBJ2-5; possibly TRBD1 for D (5 bases). Trimming stripped 6 bases from V and 5 bases from J, with 19 bases between. The germline gives CDR1 MGHRA, CDR2 YSYEKL. The CDR3 length is 15 residues.

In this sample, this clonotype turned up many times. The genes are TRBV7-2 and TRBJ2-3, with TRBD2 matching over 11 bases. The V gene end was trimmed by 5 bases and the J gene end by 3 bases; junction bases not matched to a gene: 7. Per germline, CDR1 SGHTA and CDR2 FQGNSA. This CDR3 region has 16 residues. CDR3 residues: CASSQLAGASTDTQYF. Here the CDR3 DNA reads TGTGCCAGCAGCCAACTAGCGGGAGCATCGACAGATACGCAGTATTTT.

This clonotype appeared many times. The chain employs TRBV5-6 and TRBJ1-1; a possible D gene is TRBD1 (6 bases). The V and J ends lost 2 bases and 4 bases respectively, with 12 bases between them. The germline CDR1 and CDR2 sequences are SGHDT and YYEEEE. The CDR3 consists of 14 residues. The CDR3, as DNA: TGTGCCAGCAGCTTCTACGCAGGGGCCACTGAAGCTTTCTTT. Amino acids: CASSFYAGATEAFF.

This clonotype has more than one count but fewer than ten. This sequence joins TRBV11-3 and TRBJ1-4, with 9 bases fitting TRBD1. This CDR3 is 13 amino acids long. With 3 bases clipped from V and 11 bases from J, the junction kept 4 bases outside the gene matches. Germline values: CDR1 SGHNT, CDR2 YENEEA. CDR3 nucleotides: TGTGCCAGCAGCTTCGGACAGGGGAATAAACTGTTTTTT. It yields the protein CASSFGQGNKLFF.

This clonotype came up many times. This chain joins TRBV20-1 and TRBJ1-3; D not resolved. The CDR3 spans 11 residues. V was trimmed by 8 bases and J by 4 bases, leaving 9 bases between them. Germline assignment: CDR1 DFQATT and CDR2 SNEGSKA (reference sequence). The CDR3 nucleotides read TGCAGTTGCTACTCGGGAAACACCATATATTTT. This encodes CSCYSGNTIYF.

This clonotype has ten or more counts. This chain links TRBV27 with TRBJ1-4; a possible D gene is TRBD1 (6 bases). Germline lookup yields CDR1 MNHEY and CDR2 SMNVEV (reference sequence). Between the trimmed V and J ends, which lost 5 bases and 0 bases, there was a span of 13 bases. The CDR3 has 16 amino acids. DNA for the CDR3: TGTGCCAGCAGTCCTTGGACAGATGCAACTAATGAAAAACTGTTTTTT. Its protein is CASSPWTDATNEKLFF.

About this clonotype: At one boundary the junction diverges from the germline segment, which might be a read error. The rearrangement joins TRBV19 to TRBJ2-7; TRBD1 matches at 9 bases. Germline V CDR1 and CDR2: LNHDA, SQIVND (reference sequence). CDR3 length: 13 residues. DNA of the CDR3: TGTGCCAGTAGCGAAACAGGGGGCTACGAGCAGCACTTC. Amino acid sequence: CASSETGGYEQHF.

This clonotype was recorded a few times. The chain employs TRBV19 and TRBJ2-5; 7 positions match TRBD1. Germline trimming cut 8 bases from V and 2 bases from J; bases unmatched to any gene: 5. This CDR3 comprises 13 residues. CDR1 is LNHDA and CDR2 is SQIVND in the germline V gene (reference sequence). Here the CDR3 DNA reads TGTGCCAGTGGGTACAGGGGACAAGAGACCCAGTACTTC. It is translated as CASGYRGQETQYF.

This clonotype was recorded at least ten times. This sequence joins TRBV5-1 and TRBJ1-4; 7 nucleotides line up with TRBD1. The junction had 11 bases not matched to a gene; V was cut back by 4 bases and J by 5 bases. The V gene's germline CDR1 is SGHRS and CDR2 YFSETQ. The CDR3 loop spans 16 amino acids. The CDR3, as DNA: TGCGCCAGCAGCGACGGGACAGCCGCAGGCAATGAAAAACTGTTTTTT. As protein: CASSDGTAAGNEKLFF.

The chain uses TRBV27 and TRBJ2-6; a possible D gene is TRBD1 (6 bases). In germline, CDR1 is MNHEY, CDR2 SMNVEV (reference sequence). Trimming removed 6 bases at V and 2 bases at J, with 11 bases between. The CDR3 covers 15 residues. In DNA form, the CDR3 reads TGTGCCAGCAGGAAAACAGGGACTGGGGCCAACGTCCTGACTTTC. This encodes CASRKTGTGANVLTF.

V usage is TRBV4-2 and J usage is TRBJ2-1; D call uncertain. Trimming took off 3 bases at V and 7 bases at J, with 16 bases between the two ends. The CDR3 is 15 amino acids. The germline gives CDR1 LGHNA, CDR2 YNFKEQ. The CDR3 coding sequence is TGTGCCAGCAGCCACTCACATCCGACGGAGAATGAGCAGTTCTTC. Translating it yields CASSHSHPTENEQFF.

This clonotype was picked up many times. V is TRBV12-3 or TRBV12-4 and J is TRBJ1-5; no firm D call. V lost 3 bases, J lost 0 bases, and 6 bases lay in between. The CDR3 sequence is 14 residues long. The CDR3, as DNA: TGTGCCAGCAGTTTGTCTCTTAGCAATCAGCCCCAGCATTTT. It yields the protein CASSLSLSNQPQHF.

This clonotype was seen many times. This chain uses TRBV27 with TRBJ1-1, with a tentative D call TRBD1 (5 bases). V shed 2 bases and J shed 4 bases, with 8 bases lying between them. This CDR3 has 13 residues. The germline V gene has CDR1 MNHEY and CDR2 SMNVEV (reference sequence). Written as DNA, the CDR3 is TGTGCCAGCAGTTTAGGACACGGCACTGAAGCTTTCTTT. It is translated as CASSLGHGTEAFF.

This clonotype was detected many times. In nucleotides, the CDR3 is TGTGCCTGGAGTCTAGAGCCCTGGAACACTGAAGCTTTCTTT. This encodes CAWSLEPWNTEAFF. The chain is built from TRBV30 and TRBJ1-1; D uncertain. There are 14 residues in the CDR3. Germline values: CDR1 GTSNPN, CDR2 SVGIG (reference sequence). V was clipped by 2 bases and J by 1 base, with 11 bases between them.

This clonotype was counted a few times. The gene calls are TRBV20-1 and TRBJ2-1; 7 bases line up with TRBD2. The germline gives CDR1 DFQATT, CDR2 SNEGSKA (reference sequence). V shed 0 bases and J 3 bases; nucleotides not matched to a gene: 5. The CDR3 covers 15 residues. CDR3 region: CSARDGLADYNEQFF. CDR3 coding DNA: TGCAGTGCTAGAGATGGGCTAGCGGACTACAATGAGCAGTTCTTC.

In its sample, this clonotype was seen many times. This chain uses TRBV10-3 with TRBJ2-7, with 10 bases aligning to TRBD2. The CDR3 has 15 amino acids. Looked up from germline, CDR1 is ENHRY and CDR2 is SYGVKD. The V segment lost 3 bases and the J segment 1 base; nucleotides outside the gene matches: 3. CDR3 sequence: CAISDGTSDSYEQYF. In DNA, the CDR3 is TGTGCCATCAGTGACGGGACTAGCGATTCCTACGAGCAGTACTTC.